This T cell receptor (beta chain) was retrieved from a study of control samples from healthy donors and cancer patients. The assay was immunoSEQ multiplex PCR, and TCRdb's table has in-frame clones only and misses some. The sample has 110,000 to 150,000 clones, 92% seen once. CDR3 length: 11 amino acids. Between the trimmed V and J ends, which lost 6 bases and 0 bases, there was a span of 3 bases. CDR1 is SNHLY and CDR2 is FYNNEI in the germline V gene. V usage is TRBV2 and J usage is TRBJ2-7, with unresolved D. The sequence was obtained from a man aged 25 to 45 in good health. Sequenced sample: blood. As DNA, the CDR3 is TGTGCCAGCAGGAGCTCCTACGAGCAGTACTTC. Protein product: CASRSSYEQYF.